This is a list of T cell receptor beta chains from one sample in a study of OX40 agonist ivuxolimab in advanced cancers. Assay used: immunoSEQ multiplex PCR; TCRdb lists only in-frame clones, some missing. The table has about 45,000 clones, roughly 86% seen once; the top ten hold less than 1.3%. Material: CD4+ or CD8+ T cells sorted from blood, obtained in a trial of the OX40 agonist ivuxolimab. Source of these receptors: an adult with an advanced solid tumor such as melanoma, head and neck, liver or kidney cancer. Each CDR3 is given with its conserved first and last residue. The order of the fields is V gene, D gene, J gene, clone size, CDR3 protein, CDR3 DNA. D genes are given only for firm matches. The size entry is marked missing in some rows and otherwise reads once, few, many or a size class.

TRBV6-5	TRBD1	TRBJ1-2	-	CASGGQAYGYTF	TGTGCCAGCGGTGGACAGGCCTATGGCTACACCTTC
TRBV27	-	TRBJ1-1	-	CASSLTTIDGSTEAFF	TGTGCCAGCAGTTTAACCACAATCGATGGAAGCACTGAAGCTTTCTTT
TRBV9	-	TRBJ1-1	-	CASSNAVTNTEAFF	TGTGCCAGCAGCAATGCAGTTACGAACACTGAAGCTTTCTTT
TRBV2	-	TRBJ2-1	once	CASRYSQGGNEQFF	TGTGCCAGCAGGTATAGTCAGGGGGGCAATGAGCAGTTCTTC
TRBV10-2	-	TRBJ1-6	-	CASRGGSRSPLHF	TGCGCCAGCAGGGGAGGCTCTCGGTCACCCCTCCACTTT
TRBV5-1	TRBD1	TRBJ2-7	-	CASSPQGPPGYEQYF	TGCGCCAGCAGCCCACAGGGGCCCCCCGGGTACGAGCAGTACTTC
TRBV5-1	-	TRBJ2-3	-	CASSLRLDFSTDTQYF	TGCGCCAGCAGCTTAAGACTAGACTTTAGCACAGATACGCAGTATTTT
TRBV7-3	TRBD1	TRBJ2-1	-	CASSIDRDNEQFF	TGTGCCAGCAGCATCGACAGGGACAATGAGCAGTTCTTC
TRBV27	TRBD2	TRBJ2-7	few	CASSGGLAAYYEQYF	TGTGCCAGCAGTGGGGGACTAGCGGCCTACTACGAGCAGTACTTC
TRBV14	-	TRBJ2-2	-	CASSQIAEPGELFF	TGTGCCAGCAGCCAAATAGCGGAGCCCGGGGAGCTGTTTTTT
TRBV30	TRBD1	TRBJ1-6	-	CAWSVSRGQLNSPLHF	TGTGCCTGGAGTGTGAGTCGGGGACAGCTGAATTCACCCCTCCACTTT
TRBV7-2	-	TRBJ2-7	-	CASSQRYEQYF	TGTGCCAGCAGCCAGCGCTACGAGCAGTACTTC
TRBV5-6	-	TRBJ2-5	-	CASSLASRGRDQETQYF	TGTGCCAGCAGCTTGGCCAGCCGGGGTCGGGACCAAGAGACCCAGTACTTC
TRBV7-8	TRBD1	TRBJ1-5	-	CASSLVRTGGFQPQHF	TGTGCCAGCAGCTTAGTCCGGACAGGGGGCTTTCAGCCCCAGCATTTT
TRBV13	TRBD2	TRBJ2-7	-	CASSASGLDYEQYF	TGTGCCAGCAGCGCCTCGGGACTAGATTACGAGCAGTACTTC
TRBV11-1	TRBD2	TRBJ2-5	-	CASSLGITSGPVKETQYF	TGTGCCAGCAGCTTAGGGATCACTAGCGGGCCGGTAAAAGAGACCCAGTACTTC
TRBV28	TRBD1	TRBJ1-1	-	CASSFDRGVTEAFF	TGTGCCAGCAGTTTTGACAGGGGAGTCACTGAAGCTTTCTTT
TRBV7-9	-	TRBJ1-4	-	CASSKGVGRPGEKLFF	TGTGCCAGCAGCAAAGGGGTCGGCCGGCCGGGGGAAAAACTGTTTTTT
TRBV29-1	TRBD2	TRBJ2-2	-	CSVLSGRRVGGVTGELFF	TGCAGCGTCCTAAGCGGGAGGAGAGTAGGGGGGGTCACCGGGGAGCTGTTTTTT
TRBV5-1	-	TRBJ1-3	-	CASSRESGNTIYF	TGCGCCAGCAGCCGGGAGTCTGGAAACACCATATATTTT
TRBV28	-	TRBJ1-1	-	CASSPTTNTEAFF	TGTGCCAGCAGCCCCACGACTAACACTGAAGCTTTCTTT
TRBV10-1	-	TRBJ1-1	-	CASSEPTTQKNTEAFF	TGCGCCAGCAGTGAGCCGACCACGCAGAAGAACACTGAAGCTTTCTTT
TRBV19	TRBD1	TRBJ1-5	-	CASSMGQGSNQPQHF	TGTGCCAGTAGTATGGGACAGGGTAGTAATCAGCCCCAGCATTTT
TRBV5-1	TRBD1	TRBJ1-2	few	CASSADPTGPYGYTF	TGCGCCAGCAGCGCAGACCCGACAGGGCCCTATGGCTACACCTTC